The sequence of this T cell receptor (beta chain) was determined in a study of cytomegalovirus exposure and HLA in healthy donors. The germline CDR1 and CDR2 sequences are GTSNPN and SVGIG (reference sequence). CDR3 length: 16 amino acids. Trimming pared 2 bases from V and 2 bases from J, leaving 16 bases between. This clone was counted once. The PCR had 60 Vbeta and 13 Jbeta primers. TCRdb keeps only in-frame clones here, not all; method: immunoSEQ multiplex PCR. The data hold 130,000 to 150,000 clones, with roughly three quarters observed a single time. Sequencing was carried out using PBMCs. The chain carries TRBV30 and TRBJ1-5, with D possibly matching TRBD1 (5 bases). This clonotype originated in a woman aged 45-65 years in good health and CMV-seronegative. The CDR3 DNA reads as TGTGCCTGGAGTCTCCGTGGGGCAGCCCGCAATCAGCCCCAGCATTTT. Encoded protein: CAWSLRGAARNQPQHF.